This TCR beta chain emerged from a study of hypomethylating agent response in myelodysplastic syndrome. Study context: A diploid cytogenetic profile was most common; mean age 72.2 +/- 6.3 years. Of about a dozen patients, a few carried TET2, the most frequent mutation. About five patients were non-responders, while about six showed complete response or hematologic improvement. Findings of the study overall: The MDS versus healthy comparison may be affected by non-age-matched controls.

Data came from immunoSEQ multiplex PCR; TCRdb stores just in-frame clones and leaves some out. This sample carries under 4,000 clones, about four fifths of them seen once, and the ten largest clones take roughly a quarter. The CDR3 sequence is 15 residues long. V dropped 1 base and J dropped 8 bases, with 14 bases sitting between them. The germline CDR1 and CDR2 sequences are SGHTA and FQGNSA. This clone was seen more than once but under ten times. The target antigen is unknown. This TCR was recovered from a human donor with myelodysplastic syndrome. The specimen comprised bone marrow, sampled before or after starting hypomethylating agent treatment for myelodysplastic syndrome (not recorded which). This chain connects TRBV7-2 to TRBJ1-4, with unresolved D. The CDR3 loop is CASSLGGRGREKLFF. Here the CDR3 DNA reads TGTGCCAGCAGCTTAGGCGGGAGAGGGCGGGAAAAACTGTTTTTT.